This T cell receptor beta chain appears in the sequencing data of a study of cytomegalovirus exposure and HLA in healthy donors. The germline V gene has CDR1 SGHDT and CDR2 YYEEEE. Trimming removed 6 bases from V and 3 bases from J; junction bases left unmatched: 13. CDR3 length: 16 residues. Primers for the PCR totalled 60 Vbeta and 13 Jbeta. Sequencing used immunoSEQ multiplex PCR; TCRdb keeps in-frame clones, though not all of them. The sample holds 200,000 to 300,000 clones, about 86% seen once. Sequenced: PBMCs. The sequence derives from a woman in her sixties in good health and CMV-seropositive. The chain employs TRBV5-6 and TRBJ1-2, with 8 bases aligning to TRBD1. CDR3 residues: CASNSESRGRHYGYTF. CDR3 DNA sequence: TGTGCCAGCAACAGCGAGTCCAGGGGGCGCCACTATGGCTACACCTTC.